This T cell receptor (beta chain) was sequenced for a study of spatial heterogeneity in lung cancer. Study results and caveats: For expanded intratumoral alpha and beta TCRs, counts tracked tumor mutation counts.

Documented time point: sample taken at primary tumor resection. Sequencing of whole RNA from tumor, nontumor lung or frozen PBMC involved no sorting. This clonotype was recorded at least ten times. Its matching antigen is unknown. TCRdb re-analysed the 5' RACE reads in MiXCR, keeping a single row per CDR3 protein. The table lists fewer than 20,000 distinct CDR3 sequences, 6.8% of them singletons. Sequences were derived from lung tumor tissue, sampled at surgery. This receptor was identified in a female donor with early-stage non-small cell lung cancer.

The CDR3, as DNA: TGCAGTGCCCCCCCCCGGGGGCTTTCCGAGCAGTACTTC. Its translation: CSAPPRGLSEQYF. The chain combines TRBV20-1 with TRBJ2-7; D is perhaps TRBD1 or TRBD2 (6 bases each). CDR1 is DFQATT and CDR2 is SNEGSKA in the germline V gene (reference sequence). This CDR3 region has 13 residues. V lost 6 bases, J lost 6 bases, and 18 bases lay in between.